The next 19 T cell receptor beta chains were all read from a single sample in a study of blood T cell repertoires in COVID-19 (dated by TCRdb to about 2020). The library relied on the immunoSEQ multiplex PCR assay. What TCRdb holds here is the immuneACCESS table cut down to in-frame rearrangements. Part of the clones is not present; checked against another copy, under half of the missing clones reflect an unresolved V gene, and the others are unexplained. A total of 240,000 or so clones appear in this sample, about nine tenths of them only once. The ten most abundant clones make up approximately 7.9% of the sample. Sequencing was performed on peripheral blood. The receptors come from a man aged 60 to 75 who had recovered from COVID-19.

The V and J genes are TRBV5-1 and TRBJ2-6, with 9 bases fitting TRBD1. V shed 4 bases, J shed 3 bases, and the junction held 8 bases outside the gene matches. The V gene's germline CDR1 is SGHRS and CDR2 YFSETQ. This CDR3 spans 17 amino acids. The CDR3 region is CASSGSQGAFGANVLTF. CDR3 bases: TGCGCCAGCAGCGGGTCACAGGGGGCGTTTGGGGCCAACGTCCTGACTTTC.

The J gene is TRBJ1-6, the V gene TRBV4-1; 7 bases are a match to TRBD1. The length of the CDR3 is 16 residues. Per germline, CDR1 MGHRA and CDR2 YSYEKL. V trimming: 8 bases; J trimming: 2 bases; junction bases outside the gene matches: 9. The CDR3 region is CASGKGARAYNSPLHF. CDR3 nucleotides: TGCGCCAGCGGGAAGGGGGCGAGGGCCTATAATTCACCCCTCCACTTT.

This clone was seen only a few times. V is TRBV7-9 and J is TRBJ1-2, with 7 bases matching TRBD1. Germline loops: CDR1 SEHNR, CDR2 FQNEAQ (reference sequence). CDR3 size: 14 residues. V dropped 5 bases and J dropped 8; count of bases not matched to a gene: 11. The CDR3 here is CASSPQGQLGGYTF. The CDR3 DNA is TGTGCCAGCAGCCCCCAGGGACAGCTGGGGGGCTACACCTTC.

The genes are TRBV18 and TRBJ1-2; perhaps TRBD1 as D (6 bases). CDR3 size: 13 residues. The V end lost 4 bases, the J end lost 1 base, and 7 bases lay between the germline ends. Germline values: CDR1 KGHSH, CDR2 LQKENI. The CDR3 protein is CASSRTDNYGYTF. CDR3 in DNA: TGTGCCAGCTCACGGACAGATAACTATGGCTACACCTTC.

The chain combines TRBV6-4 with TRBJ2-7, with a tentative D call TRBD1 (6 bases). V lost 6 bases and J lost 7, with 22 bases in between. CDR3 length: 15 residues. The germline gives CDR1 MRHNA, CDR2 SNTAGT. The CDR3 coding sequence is TGTGCCAGCAGAGGACAAGGGACGGACCAGGGGGAGCAGTACGTC. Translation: CASRGQGTDQGEQYV.

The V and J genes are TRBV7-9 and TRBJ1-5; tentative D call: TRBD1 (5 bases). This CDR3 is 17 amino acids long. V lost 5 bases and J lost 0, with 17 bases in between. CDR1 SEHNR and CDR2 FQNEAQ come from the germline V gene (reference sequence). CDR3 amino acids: CASSPARGVYSNQPQHF. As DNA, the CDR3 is TGTGCCAGCAGCCCCGCCCGGGGGGTCTATAGCAATCAGCCCCAGCATTTT. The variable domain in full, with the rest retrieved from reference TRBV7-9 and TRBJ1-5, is DTGVSQNPRHKITKRGQNVTFRCDPISEHNRLYWYRQTLGQGPEFLTYFQNEAQLEKSRLLSDRFSAERPKGSFSTLEIQRTEQGDSAMYLCASSPARGVYSNQPQHFGDGTRLSIL.

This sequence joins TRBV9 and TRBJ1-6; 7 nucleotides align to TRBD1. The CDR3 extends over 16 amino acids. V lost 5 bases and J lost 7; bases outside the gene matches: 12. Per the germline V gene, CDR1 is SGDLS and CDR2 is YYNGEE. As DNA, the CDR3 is TGTGCCAGCAGTGGGAACCCGGGACAGAGAAATTCACCCCTCCACTTT. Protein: CASSGNPGQRNSPLHF.

CDR3 bases: TGTGCCAGCTCACCCCCGGCGGGGGGGACAGATACGCAGTATTTT. Its translation is CASSPPAGGTDTQYF. The rearrangement links TRBV18 to TRBJ2-3; 9 bases match TRBD2. Germline CDR1 KGHSH, CDR2 LQKENI. The CDR3 is 15 amino acids. V gave up 3 bases and J gave up 3 bases; unmatched junction bases: 4.

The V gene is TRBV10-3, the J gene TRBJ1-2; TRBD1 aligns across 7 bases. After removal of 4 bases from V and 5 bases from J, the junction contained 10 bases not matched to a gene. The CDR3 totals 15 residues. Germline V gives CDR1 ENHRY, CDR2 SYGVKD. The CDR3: CAISGQPGQPYGYTF. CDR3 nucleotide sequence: TGTGCCATCAGTGGCCAACCGGGACAGCCGTATGGCTACACCTTC.

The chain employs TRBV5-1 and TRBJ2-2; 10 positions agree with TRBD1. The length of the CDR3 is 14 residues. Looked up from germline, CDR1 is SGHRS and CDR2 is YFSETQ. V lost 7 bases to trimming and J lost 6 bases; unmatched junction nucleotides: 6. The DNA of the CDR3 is TGCGCCAGCGGTCCCGGGACAGGGGCCGGGGAGCTGTTTTTT. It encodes CASGPGTGAGELFF.

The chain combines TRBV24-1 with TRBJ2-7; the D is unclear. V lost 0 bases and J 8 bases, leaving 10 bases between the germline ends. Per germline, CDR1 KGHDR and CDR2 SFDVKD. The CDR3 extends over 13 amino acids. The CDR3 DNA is TGTGCCACCAGTGATTTGATGTGGAGCAAGCAGTACGTC. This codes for CATSDLMWSKQYV.

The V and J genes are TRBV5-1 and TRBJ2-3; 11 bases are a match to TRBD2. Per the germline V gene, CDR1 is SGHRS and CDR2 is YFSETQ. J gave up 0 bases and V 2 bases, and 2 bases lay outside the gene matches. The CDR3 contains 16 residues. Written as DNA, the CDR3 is TGCGCCAGCAGCTTACTAGCGGGGGTGAGCACAGATACGCAGTATTTT. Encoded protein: CASSLLAGVSTDTQYF.

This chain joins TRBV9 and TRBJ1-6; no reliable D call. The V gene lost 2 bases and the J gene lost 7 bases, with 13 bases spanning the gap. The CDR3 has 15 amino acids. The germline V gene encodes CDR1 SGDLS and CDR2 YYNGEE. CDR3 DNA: TGTGCCAGCAGCGTTACCTCAGGTCGAAATTCACCCCTCCACTTT. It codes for CASSVTSGRNSPLHF.

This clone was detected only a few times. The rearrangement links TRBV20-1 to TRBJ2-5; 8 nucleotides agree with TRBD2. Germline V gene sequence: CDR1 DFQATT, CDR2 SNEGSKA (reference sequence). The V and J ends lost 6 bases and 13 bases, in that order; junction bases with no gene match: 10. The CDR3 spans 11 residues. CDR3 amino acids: CSAVGLGPRYF. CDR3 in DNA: TGCAGTGCCGTGGGACTAGGGCCCAGGTACTTC.

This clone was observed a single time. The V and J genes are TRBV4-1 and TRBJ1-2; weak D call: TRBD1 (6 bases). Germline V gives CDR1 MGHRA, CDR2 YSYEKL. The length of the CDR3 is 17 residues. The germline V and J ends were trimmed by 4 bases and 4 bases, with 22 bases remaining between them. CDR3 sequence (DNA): TGCGCCAGCAGCCCCCGGACAGTCGGAGGATATGCCTATGGCTACACCTTC. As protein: CASSPRTVGGYAYGYTF.

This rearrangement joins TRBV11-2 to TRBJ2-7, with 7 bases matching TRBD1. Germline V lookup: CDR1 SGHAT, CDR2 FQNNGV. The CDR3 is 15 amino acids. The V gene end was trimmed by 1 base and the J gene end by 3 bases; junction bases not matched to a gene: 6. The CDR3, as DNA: TGTGCCAGCAGCTTAGGGGACAGCAGACTCTACGAGCAGTACTTC. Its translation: CASSLGDSRLYEQYF.

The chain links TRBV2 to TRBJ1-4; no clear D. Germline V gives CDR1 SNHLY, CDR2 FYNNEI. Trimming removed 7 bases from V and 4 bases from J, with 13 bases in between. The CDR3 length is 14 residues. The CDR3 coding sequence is TGTGCCAGCATACCCGGCGGCAGTAATGAAAAACTGTTTTTT. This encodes CASIPGGSNEKLFF.

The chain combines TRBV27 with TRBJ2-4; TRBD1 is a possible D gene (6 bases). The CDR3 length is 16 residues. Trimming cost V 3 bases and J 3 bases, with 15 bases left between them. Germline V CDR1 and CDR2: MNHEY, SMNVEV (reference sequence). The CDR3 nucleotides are TGTGCCAGCAGTTTGTGGGGGCGTACAGGCAAAAACATTCAGTACTTC. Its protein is CASSLWGRTGKNIQYF.

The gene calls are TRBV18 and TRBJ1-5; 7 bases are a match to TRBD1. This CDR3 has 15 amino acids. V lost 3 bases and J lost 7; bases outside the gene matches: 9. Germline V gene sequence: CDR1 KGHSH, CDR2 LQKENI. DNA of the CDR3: TGTGCCAGCTCACCGCTAGGGGCAGGGGGACAGCCCCAGCATTTT. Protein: CASSPLGAGGQPQHF.